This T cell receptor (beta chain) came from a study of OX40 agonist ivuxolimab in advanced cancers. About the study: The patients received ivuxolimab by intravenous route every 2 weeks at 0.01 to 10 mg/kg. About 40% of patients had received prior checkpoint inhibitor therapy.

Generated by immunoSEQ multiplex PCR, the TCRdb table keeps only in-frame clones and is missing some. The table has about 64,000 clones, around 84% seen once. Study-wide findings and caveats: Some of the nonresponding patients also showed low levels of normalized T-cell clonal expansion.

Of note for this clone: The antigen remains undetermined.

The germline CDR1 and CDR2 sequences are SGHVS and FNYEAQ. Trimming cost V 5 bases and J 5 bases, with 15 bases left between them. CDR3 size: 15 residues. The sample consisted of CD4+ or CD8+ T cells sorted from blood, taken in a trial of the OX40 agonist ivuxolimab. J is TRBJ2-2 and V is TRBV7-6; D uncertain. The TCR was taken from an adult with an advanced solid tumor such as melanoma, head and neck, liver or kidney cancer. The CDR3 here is CASSPALLGTGELFF. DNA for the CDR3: TGTGCCAGCAGCCCTGCCTTATTAGGGACCGGGGAGCTGTTTTTT.